These 17 T cell receptor beta chains originate from one sample sequenced in a study of human T cells and chemical hapten exposure. Stated time point: patch test 2, 6 weeks after DPC sensitization. Treatment denoted: therapeutic diphenylcyclopropenone sensitization with weekly scalp DPC. TCRdb independently ran MiXCR on the RACE reads; one entry per CDR3 protein. The sample gives fewer than 95,000 distinct CDR3 sequences, approximately 10% of which show up once; 2.2% is in the top ten. The sequences come from whole blood, collected in connection with sensitization to the hapten diphenylcyclopropenone (DPC). All receptors come from a middle-aged man with alopecia areata. Some clones in this sample may be carry-over from other donors' samples.

This clonotype was seen ten or more times. V is TRBV12-3 or TRBV12-4 and J is TRBJ2-3, with TRBD2 matching 8 bases. V shed 5 bases, J shed 3 bases, and the junction held 4 bases outside the gene matches. This CDR3 spans 14 amino acids. CDR3 loop: CASSPPSGTDTQYF. The CDR3 bases are TGTGCCAGCAGTCCCCCTAGCGGGACAGATACGCAGTATTTT.

This clonotype has more than one count but fewer than ten. This chain connects TRBV7-9 to TRBJ1-2, with D uncertain. Germline V gene sequence: CDR1 SEHNR, CDR2 FQNEAQ (reference sequence). Between the trimmed V and J ends, which lost 5 bases and 6 bases, there was a span of 10 bases. The CDR3 length is 12 residues. DNA of the CDR3: TGTGCCAGCAGCCGGAGTGGTGATGGCTACACCTTC. Its translation: CASSRSGDGYTF.

The V and J genes are TRBV2 and TRBJ1-4, with 7 nucleotides matching TRBD1. The V segment lost 6 bases and the J segment 7 bases; nucleotides outside the gene matches: 5. This CDR3 is built from 13 residues. CDR1 and CDR2 from the germline V gene are SNHLY and FYNNEI. Here the CDR3 DNA reads TGTGCCAGCAGGGACAGGTTAAGTGAAAAACTGTTTTTT. Residues: CASRDRLSEKLFF. The variable domain in full, with the rest retrieved from reference TRBV2 and TRBJ1-4, is EPEVTQTPSHQVTQMGQEVILRCVPISNHLYFYWYRQILGQKVEFLVSFYNNEISEKSEIFDDQFSVERPDGSNFTLKIRSTKLEDSAMYFCASRDRLSEKLFFGSGTQLSVL.

The chain has TRBV20-1 and TRBJ1-5; D may be TRBD1 (6 bases). The CDR3 contains 14 residues. Germline-derived CDR1 and CDR2 are DFQATT and SNEGSKA (reference sequence). V was cut by 6 bases and J by 2 bases, with 14 bases left in between. The CDR3 nucleotides are TGCAGTGCCTATAAGGGGGACGGCAATCAGCCCCAGCATTTT. It specifies CSAYKGDGNQPQHF.

This clonotype was counted ten times or more. V is TRBV5-6 and J is TRBJ1-5; a possible D gene is TRBD1 (6 bases). CDR1 is SGHDT and CDR2 is YYEEEE in the germline V gene. The CDR3 totals 16 residues. Deletions cut 1 base from V and 1 base from J, with 12 bases between. The CDR3 region is CASSLTGQRSNQPQHF. DNA for the CDR3: TGTGCCAGCAGCTTGACGGGACAAAGAAGCAATCAGCCCCAGCATTTT.

This clonotype has ten or more counts. The CDR3 region is CASSYAGQGTEAFF. The CDR3 nucleotides read TGTGCCAGCAGTTACGCGGGACAGGGCACTGAAGCTTTCTTT. The chain uses TRBV6-2 or TRBV6-3 and TRBJ1-1, with 9 nucleotides matching TRBD1. The CDR3 runs 14 residues. CDR1 is MNHEY and CDR2 is SVGEGT in the germline V gene. Trimming cost V 2 bases and J 4 bases; bases outside gene matches: 2.

There are many counts of this clonotype. The chain combines TRBV28 with TRBJ1-5; 10 nucleotides agree with TRBD1. The CDR3 length is 14 residues. V dropped 6 bases and J dropped 8; count of bases not matched to a gene: 7. CDR1 and CDR2 from the germline V gene are MDHEN and SYDVKM. This chain's CDR3 is CASRTGGIEKPQHF. The CDR3 nucleotides read TGTGCCAGCAGGACAGGGGGCATAGAGAAGCCCCAGCATTTT.

V and J are TRBV5-4 and TRBJ1-2, with a tentative D call TRBD1 (5 bases). Looked up from germline, CDR1 is SGHNT and CDR2 is YYREEE (reference sequence). The germline V and J ends were trimmed by 2 bases and 4 bases, with 9 bases remaining between them. CDR3 size: 13 residues. Written as DNA, the CDR3 is TGTGCCAGCAGCTTCGACAGCGGCTATGGCTACACCTTC. This encodes CASSFDSGYGYTF.

The V and J genes are TRBV6-2 or TRBV6-3 and TRBJ2-1; no clear D gene. V was cut by 2 bases and J by 10 bases, with 9 bases left in between. There are 12 residues in the CDR3. Per the germline V gene, CDR1 is MNHEY and CDR2 is SVGEGT. CDR3 region: CASSYPAVEQFF. In nucleotides, the CDR3 is TGTGCCAGCAGTTACCCGGCCGTAGAGCAGTTCTTC.

The sample holds a few counts of this clonotype. J is TRBJ2-3 and V is TRBV3-1; D is perhaps TRBD1 or TRBD2 (5 bases each). Trimming cost V 3 bases and J 6 bases, with 22 bases left between them. The CDR3 loop spans 17 amino acids. CDR1 LGHDT and CDR2 YNNKEL come from the germline V gene (reference sequence). The CDR3 nucleotides read TGTGCCAGCAGCCACCAGACCGGGACCTCCCCCACGGATACGCAGTATTTT. As protein: CASSHQTGTSPTDTQYF.

The genes are TRBV11-1 and TRBJ2-3; D may match TRBD1 or TRBD2 (5 bases each). Deletions cut 0 bases from V and 3 bases from J, with 10 bases between. The germline gives CDR1 SGHAT, CDR2 FQDESV (reference sequence). The CDR3 has 15 residues. The CDR3 protein is CASSLAQGVTDTQYF. As DNA, the CDR3 is TGTGCCAGCAGCTTAGCCCAGGGAGTTACAGATACGCAGTATTTT.

V usage is TRBV6-1 and J usage is TRBJ1-1, with 9 bases that match TRBD1. Germline trimming cut 6 bases from V and 3 bases from J; bases unmatched to any gene: 5. CDR3 size: 14 residues. From germline, CDR1 is MNHNS and CDR2 SASEGT. As DNA, the CDR3 is TGTGCCAGCAGCCAGGGACAGGGATACACTGAAGCTTTCTTT. Translation gives CASSQGQGYTEAFF.

This chain's CDR3 is CASSSSGVGANVLTF. The CDR3 bases are TGTGCCAGCAGTTCTTCAGGGGTCGGGGCCAACGTCCTGACTTTC. This rearrangement joins TRBV28 to TRBJ2-6; D is possibly TRBD1 (6 bases). The ends were cut back, 4 bases at V and 4 bases at J, with 11 bases in the middle. Looked up from germline, CDR1 is MDHEN and CDR2 is SYDVKM. This CDR3 contains 15 residues.

This clonotype occurred many times. The chain is built from TRBV6-5 and TRBJ2-3, with D possibly being TRBD2 (5 bases). V gave up 5 bases and J gave up 3 bases, with 9 bases separating them. This CDR3 has 13 residues. The germline CDR1 and CDR2 sequences are MNHEY and SVGAGI. The CDR3 nucleotides are TGTGCCAGCAGTCCCTGGGAGACAGATACGCAGTATTTT. As protein: CASSPWETDTQYF.

The chain recombines TRBV9 with TRBJ1-1; D unresolved. The V and J ends lost 0 bases and 4 bases respectively, with 7 bases between them. Germline CDR1 and CDR2: SGDLS and YYNGEE. This CDR3 region has 13 residues. Here the CDR3 DNA reads TGTGCCAGCAGCGTAGTGGCGGGCACTGAAGCTTTCTTT. Translation: CASSVVAGTEAFF.

This clonotype was observed many times. The chain has TRBV5-1 and TRBJ1-1; 9 nucleotides match TRBD1. With V trimmed by 0 bases and J by 1 base, 7 bases remained unmatched. This CDR3 comprises 17 residues. The germline V gene encodes CDR1 SGHRS and CDR2 YFSETQ. The CDR3 loop reads CASSLGFGTGSNTEAFF. DNA for the CDR3: TGCGCCAGCAGCTTGGGGTTTGGGACAGGGTCGAACACTGAAGCTTTCTTT.

This clonotype was observed many times. The rearrangement links TRBV19 to TRBJ1-5, with D possibly matching TRBD1 (5 bases). V was shortened by 4 bases and J by 10 bases, with 20 bases between the two germline ends. The CDR3 extends over 15 amino acids. Per germline, CDR1 LNHDA and CDR2 SQIVND (reference sequence). This chain's CDR3 is CASSTVPGPKSPQHF. The CDR3 DNA reads TGTGCCAGTAGTACCGTTCCGGGACCGAAGTCCCCCCAGCATTTT.